The text below deals with one T cell receptor (beta chain). Its antigen is unknown. The entry originates in a study of OX40 agonist ivuxolimab in advanced cancers. Study-wide context: Participants could have had prior anti-PD-1, anti-PD-L1 or anti-CTLA-4 therapy, and roughly 40% had some.

Generated by immunoSEQ multiplex PCR, the TCRdb table keeps only in-frame clones and is missing some. The sample gives 65,000 to 75,000 clones, roughly 80% of which show up once; about 0.42% is in the top ten. Findings of the study overall: It was also the case that some nonresponders had low normalized T-cell clonal expansion. Compared with others, partial responders at 0.1-3.0 mg/kg displayed clonal expansion among the lowest. Expanded clones were, on average, more numerous in CD8+ T cells than in CD4+.

The CDR3 runs to 16 residues. J was trimmed by 2 bases and V by 0 bases; bases with no gene match: 2. The germline V gene has CDR1 SGHRS and CDR2 YFSETQ. The chain links TRBV5-1 to TRBJ1-5, with TRBD1 matching over 10 bases. The material sequenced was CD4+ or CD8+ T cells sorted from blood, taken in a trial of the OX40 agonist ivuxolimab. This receptor was identified in an adult with an advanced solid tumor such as melanoma, head and neck, liver or kidney cancer. Written as DNA, the CDR3 is TGCGCCAGCAGCTTGGGGGACAGGGGAGGCAATCAGCCCCAGCATTTT. Translation gives CASSLGDRGGNQPQHF.